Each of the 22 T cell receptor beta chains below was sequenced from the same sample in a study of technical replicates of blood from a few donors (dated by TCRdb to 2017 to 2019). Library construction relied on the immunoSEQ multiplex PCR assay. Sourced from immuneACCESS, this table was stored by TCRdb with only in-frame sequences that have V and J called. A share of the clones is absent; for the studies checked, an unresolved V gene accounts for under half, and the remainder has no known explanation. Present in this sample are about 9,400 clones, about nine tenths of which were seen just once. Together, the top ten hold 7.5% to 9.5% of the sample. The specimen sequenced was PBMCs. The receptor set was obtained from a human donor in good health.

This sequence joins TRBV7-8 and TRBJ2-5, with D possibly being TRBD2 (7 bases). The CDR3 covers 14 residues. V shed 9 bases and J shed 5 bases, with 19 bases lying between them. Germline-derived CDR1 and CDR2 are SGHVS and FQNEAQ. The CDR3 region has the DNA TGTGCCAGTTCTTCCGGGGGGCGCATGGAGACCCAGTACTTC. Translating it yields CASSSGGRMETQYF.

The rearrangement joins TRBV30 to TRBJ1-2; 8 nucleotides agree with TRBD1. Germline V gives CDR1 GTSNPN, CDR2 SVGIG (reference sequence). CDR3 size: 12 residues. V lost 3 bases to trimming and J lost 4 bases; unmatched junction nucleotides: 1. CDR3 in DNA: TGTGCCTGGAGAGACAGGGGCTATGGCTACACCTTC. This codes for CAWRDRGYGYTF.

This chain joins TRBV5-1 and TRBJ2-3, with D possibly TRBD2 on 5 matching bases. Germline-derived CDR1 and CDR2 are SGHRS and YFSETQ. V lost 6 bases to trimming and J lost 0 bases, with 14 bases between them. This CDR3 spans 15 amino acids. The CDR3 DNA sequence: TGCGCCAGCACTCTTCGCGGGCCAAGCACAGATACGCAGTATTTT. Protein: CASTLRGPSTDTQYF. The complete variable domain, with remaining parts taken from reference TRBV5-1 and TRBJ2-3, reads KAGVTQTPRYLIKTRGQQVTLSCSPISGHRSVSWYQQTPGQGLQFLFEYFSETQRNKGNFPGRFSGRQFSNSRSEMNVSTLELGDSALYLCASTLRGPSTDTQYFGPGTRLTVL.

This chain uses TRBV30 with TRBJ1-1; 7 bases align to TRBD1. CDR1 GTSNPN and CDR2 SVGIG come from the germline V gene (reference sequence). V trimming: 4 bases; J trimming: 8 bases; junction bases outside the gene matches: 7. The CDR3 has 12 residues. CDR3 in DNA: TGTGCCTGGAATCCGGGGACAGTCGAAGCTTTCTTT. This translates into CAWNPGTVEAFF.

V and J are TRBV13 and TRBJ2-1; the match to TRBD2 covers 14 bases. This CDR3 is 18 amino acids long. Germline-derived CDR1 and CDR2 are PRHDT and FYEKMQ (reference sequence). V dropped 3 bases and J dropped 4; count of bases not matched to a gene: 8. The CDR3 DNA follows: TGTGCCAGCAGCTTCCTCCGACTAGCGGGAGGGGTGTACAATGAGCAGTTCTTC. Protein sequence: CASSFLRLAGGVYNEQFF.

The CDR3 DNA reads as TGTGCCAGCAGCTCCTCCGGACAGTTCTACTATGGCTACACCTTC. Protein product: CASSSSGQFYYGYTF. The chain joins TRBV7-9 to TRBJ1-2, with D maybe TRBD1 (6 bases). In germline, CDR1 is SEHNR, CDR2 FQNEAQ (reference sequence). With 4 bases removed from V and 3 bases from J, the gap between germline ends came to 15 bases. The CDR3 is 15 amino acids.

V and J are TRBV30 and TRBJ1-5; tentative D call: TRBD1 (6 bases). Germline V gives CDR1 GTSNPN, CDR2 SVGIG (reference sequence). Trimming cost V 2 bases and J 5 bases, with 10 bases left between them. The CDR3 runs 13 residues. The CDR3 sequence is CAWSTHRDQPQHF. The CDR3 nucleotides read TGTGCCTGGAGTACACACAGGGATCAGCCCCAGCATTTT.

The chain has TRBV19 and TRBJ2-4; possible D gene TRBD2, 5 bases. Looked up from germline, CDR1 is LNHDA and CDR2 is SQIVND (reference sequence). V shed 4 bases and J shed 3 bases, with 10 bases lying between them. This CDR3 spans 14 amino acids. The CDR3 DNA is TGTGCCAGTAGTACCGGACTCGGCAAAAACATTCAGTACTTC. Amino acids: CASSTGLGKNIQYF.

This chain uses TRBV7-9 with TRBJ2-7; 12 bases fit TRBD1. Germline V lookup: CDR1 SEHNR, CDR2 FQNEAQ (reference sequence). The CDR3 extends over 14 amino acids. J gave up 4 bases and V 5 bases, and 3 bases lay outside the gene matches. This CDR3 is CASSRDRGRYEQYF. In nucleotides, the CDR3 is TGTGCCAGCAGCCGGGACAGGGGGCGTTACGAGCAGTACTTC.

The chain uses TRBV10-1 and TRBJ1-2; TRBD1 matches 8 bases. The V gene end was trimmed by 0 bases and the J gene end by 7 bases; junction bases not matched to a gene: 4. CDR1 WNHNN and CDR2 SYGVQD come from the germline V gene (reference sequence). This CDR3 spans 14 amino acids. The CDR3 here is CASSESDRDGGYTF. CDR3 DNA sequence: TGCGCCAGCAGTGAGTCGGACAGGGATGGTGGCTACACCTTC.

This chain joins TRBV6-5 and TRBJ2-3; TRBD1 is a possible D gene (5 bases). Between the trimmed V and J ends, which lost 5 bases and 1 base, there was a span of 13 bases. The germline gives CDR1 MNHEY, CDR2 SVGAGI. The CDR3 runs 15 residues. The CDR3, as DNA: TGTGCCAGCAGTCCTCCCGCAGGGCGCACAGATACGCAGTATTTT. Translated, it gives CASSPPAGRTDTQYF.

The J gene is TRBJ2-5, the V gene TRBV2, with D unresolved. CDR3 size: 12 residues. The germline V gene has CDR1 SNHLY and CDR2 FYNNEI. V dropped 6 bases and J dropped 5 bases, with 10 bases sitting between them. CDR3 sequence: CASRDNGETQYF. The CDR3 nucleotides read TGTGCCAGCAGAGACAATGGGGAGACCCAGTACTTC.

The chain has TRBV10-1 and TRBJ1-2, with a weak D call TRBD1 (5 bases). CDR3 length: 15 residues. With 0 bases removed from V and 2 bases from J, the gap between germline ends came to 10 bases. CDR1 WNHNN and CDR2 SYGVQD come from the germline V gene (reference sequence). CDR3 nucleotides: TGCGCCAGCAGTGAGTCGGGACTCCGAAACTATGGCTACACCTTC. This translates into CASSESGLRNYGYTF.

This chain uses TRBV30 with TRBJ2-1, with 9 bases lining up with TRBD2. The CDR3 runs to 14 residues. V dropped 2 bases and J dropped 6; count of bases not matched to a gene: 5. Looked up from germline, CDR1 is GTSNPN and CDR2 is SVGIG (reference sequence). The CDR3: CAWSLAGVVNEQFF. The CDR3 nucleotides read TGTGCCTGGAGTTTAGCGGGAGTGGTCAATGAGCAGTTCTTC.

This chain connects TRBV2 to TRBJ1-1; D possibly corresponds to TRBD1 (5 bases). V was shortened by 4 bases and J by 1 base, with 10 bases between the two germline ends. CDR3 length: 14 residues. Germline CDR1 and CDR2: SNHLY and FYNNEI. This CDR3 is CASSVEGENTEAFF. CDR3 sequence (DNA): TGTGCCAGCAGTGTAGAAGGGGAGAACACTGAAGCTTTCTTT.

The DNA for the CDR3 is TGTGCCAGTGCGGGGGCCCAAGAGACCCAGTACTTC. It specifies CASAGAQETQYF. This chain uses TRBV6-6 with TRBJ2-5; possible D gene TRBD2, 7 bases. The V gene's germline CDR1 is MNHNY and CDR2 SVGAGI (reference sequence). The V and J ends lost 9 bases and 1 base respectively, with 9 bases between them. The CDR3 covers 12 residues.

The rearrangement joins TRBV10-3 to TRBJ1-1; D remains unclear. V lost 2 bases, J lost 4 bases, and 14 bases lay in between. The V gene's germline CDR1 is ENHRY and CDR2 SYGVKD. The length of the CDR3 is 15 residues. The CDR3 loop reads CAISEPDSRGTEAFF. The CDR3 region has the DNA TGTGCCATCAGTGAGCCCGACTCCCGGGGCACTGAAGCTTTCTTT.

CDR3 sequence (DNA): TGTGCCAGCAGTTCCACGAGGGTCCGCACCGGGGAGCTGTTTTTT. Amino acids: CASSSTRVRTGELFF. The V gene is TRBV28, the J gene TRBJ2-2; D might be TRBD2 (5 bases). With 4 bases removed from V and 4 bases from J, the gap between germline ends came to 13 bases. This CDR3 spans 15 amino acids. Germline V gene lookup returns CDR1 MDHEN and CDR2 SYDVKM.

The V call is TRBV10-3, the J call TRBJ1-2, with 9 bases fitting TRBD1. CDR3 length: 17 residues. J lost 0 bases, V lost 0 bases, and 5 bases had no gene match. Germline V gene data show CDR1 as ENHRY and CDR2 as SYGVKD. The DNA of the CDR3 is TGTGCCATCAGTGAGTCTGAGACAGGGGGAACTAACTATGGCTACACCTTC. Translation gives CAISESETGGTNYGYTF.

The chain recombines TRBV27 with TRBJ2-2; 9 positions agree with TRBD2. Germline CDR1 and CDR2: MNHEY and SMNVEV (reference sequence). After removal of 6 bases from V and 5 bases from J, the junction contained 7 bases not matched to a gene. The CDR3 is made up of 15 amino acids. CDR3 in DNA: TGTGCCAGCAGATCCGGTCTAGCGGGGACCGGGGAGCTGTTTTTT. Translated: CASRSGLAGTGELFF.

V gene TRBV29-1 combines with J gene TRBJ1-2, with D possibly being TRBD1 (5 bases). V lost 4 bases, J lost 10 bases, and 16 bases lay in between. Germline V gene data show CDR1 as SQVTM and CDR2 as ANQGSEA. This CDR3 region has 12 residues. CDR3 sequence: CSVVRGLVDYTF. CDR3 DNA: TGCAGCGTTGTCCGGGGGTTAGTCGACTACACCTTC.

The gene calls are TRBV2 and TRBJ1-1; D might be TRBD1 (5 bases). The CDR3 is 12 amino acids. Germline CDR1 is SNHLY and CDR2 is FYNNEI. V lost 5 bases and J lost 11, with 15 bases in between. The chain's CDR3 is CASSQQAFEAFF. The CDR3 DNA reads TGTGCCAGCAGTCAACAGGCGTTTGAGGCTTTCTTT.